This T cell receptor beta chain was captured in a study of T cells in Graves' hyperthyroidism and ophthalmopathy. Study background: Peripheral blood was collected at initial diagnosis, before any treatment.

Thyroid ultrasound and orbital computed tomography, with clinical symptoms and serum thyroxine and TRAb, informed diagnoses. Per germline, CDR1 MNHNS and CDR2 SASEGT. The CDR3 sequence is 14 residues long. V gave up 8 bases and J gave up 4 bases, with 17 bases separating them. Ten or more counts support this clonotype. RNA transcripts provided the source from which TCR beta CDR3 regions were amplified. First-round RT-PCR of the TCR CDR3 relied on the HTBI primer set. Each CDR3 protein gets one entry after TCRdb re-called the multiplex PCR reads with MiXCR. The table includes about 500,000 distinct CDR3 sequences, about a sixth detected once.

Sequenced: blood. The rearrangement links TRBV6-1 to TRBJ1-1; D is possibly TRBD1 (6 bases). The sequence was collected from a woman between 18 and 30 years old with Graves' hyperthyroidism. The CDR3 DNA sequence: TGTGCCAGCTCCCCACAGGGAAAGGGCACTGAAGCTTTCTTT. Protein: CASSPQGKGTEAFF.